The clone carrying this T cell receptor (beta chain) was seen a few times. Specified time point: pre-sensitization, week 0. As to treatment: therapeutic diphenylcyclopropenone sensitization with weekly scalp DPC. The CDR3 runs to 18 residues. Germline CDR1 DFQATT, CDR2 SNEGSKA (reference sequence). V lost 0 bases and J lost 1; bases outside the gene matches: 11. This specimen belongs to a study of human T cells and chemical hapten exposure. A single record per CDR3 protein comes from TCRdb applying MiXCR to the RACE reads. The sample has 350,000 to 450,000 distinct CDR3 sequences; 5.1% are singletons. The sample consisted of whole blood, taken in connection with sensitization to the hapten diphenylcyclopropenone (DPC). V usage is TRBV20-1 and J usage is TRBJ2-2, with 7 bases lining up with TRBD1. The TCR comes from a woman between 45 and 60 years old with alopecia areata. Some clones in this sample may be carry-over from other donors' samples. The CDR3 is CSARDRDSRTRNTGELFF. DNA for the CDR3: TGCAGTGCTAGAGACCGGGACAGCCGAACTAGGAACACCGGGGAGCTGTTTTTT.